One T cell receptor (beta chain) is described in this entry. Antigen unknown. The entry originates in a study of shared clonotypes between healthy human individuals. Study summary: Three CD4 naive, three CD4 memory, two CD8 naive and one CD8 memory plate were used per donor. Study-wide findings and caveats: Compared with clonotypes that all four donors shared, non-shared clonotypes had lower generation probabilities. Although depth was large, rarefaction showed that sequencing of the sorted subsets was incomplete.

V dropped 3 bases and J dropped 3; count of bases not matched to a gene: 8. The CDR3 consists of 17 residues. CDR1 is SGHVS and CDR2 is FNYEAQ in the germline V gene. The data were produced by immunoSEQ multiplex PCR, yet TCRdb's version contains in-frame clones alone and is incomplete. The sample includes about 2,100,000 clones, about 93% of them seen just once. Cells designated naive CD8 were CD45RO-negative and were positively selected for CCR7, with terminally differentiated effector memory CD45RA+ cells excluded. The TCR originated in a man between 18 and 29 years old in good health. Some clones in this sample may be carry-over from other donors' samples. Sequenced: naive CD8+ T cells from PBMCs. The chain links TRBV7-6 to TRBJ2-6; 7 nucleotides line up with TRBD1. CDR3 bases: TGTGCCAGCAGCTTTGCCCCAGACAGGGTTGGGGCCAACGTCCTGACTTTC. Translated: CASSFAPDRVGANVLTF. The full variable domain, its missing parts supplied by reference TRBV7-6 and TRBJ2-6, is GAGVSQSPRYKVTKRGQDVALRCDPISGHVSLYWYRQALGQGPEFLTYFNYEAQQDKSGLPNDRFSAERPEGSISTLTIQRTEQRDSAMYRCASSFAPDRVGANVLTFGAGSRLTVL.